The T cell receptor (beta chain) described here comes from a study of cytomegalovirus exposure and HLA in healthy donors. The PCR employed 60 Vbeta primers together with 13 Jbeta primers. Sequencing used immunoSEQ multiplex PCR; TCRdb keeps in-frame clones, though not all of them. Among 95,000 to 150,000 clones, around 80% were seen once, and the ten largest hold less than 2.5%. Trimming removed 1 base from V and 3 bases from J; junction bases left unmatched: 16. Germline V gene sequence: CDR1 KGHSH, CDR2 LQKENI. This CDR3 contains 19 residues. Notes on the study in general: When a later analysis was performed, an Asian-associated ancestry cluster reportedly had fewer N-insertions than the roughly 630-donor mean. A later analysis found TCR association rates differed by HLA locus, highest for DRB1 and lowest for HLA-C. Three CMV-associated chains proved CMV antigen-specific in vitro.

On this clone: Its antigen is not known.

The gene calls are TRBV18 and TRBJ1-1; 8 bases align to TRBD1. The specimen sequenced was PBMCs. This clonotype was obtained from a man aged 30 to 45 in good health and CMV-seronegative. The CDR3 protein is CASSPLPPQGAGRYTEAFF. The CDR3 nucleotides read TGTGCCAGCTCACCACTGCCCCCCCAGGGGGCAGGTAGGTACACTGAAGCTTTCTTT.